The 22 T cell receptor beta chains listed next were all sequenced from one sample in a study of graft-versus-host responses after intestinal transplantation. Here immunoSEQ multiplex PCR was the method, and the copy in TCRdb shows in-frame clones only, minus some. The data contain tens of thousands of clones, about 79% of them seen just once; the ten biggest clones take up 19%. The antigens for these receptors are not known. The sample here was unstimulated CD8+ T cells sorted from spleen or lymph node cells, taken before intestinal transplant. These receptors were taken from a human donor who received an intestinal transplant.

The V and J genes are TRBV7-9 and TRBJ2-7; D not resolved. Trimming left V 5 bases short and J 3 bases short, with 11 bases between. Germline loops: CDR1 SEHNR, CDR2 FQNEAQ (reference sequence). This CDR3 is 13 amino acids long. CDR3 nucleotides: TGTGCCAGCAGCCCGCCCGAGAGCTACGAGCAGTACTTC. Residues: CASSPPESYEQYF. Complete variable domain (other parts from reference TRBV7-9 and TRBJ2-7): DTGVSQNPRHKITKRGQNVTFRCDPISEHNRLYWYRQTLGQGPEFLTYFQNEAQLEKSRLLSDRFSAERPKGSFSTLEIQRTEQGDSAMYLCASSPPESYEQYFGPGTRLTVT.

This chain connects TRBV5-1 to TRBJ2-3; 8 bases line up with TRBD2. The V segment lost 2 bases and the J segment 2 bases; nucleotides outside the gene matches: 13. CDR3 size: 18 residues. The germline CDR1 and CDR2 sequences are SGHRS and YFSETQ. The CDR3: CASSFPRVTSGLTDTQYF. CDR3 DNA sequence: TGCGCCAGCAGCTTCCCCAGGGTAACTAGCGGTCTCACAGATACGCAGTATTTT. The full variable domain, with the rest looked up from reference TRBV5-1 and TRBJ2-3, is KAGVTQTPRYLIKTRGQQVTLSCSPISGHRSVSWYQQTPGQGLQFLFEYFSETQRNKGNFPGRFSGRQFSNSRSEMNVSTLELGDSALYLCASSFPRVTSGLTDTQYFGPGTRLTVL.

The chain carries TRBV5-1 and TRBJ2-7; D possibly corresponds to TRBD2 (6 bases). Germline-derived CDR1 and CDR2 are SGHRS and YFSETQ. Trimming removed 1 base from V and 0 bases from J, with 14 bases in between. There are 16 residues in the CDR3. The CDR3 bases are TGCGCCAGCAGCTTGTCCCCGGGGGTGAGCTCCTACGAGCAGTACTTC. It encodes CASSLSPGVSSYEQYF.

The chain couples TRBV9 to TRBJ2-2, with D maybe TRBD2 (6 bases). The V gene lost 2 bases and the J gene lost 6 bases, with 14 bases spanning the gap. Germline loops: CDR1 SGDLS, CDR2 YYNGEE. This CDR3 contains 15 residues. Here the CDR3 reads CASSVTPSDSGELFF. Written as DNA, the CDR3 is TGTGCCAGCAGCGTCACACCTAGCGATTCCGGGGAGCTGTTTTTT.

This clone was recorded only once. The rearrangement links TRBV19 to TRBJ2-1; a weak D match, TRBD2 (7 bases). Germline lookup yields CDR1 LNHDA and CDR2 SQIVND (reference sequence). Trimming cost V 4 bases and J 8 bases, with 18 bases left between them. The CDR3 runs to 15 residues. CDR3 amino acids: CASSTRGAAGDEQFF. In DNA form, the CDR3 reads TGTGCCAGTAGTACCCGGGGGGCCGCGGGCGATGAGCAGTTCTTC.

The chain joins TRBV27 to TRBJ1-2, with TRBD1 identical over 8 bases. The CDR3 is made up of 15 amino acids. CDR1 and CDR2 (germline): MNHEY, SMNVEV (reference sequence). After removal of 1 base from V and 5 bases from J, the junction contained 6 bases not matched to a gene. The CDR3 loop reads CASSLLPGGGYGYTF. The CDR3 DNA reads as TGTGCCAGCAGTTTATTGCCAGGGGGCGGGTATGGCTACACCTTC.

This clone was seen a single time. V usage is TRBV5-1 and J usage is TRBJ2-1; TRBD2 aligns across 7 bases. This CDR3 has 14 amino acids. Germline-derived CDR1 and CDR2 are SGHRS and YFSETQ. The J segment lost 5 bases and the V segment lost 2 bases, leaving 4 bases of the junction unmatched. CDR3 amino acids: CASSFLADHNEQFF. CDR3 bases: TGCGCCAGCAGCTTCCTAGCGGACCACAATGAGCAGTTCTTC.

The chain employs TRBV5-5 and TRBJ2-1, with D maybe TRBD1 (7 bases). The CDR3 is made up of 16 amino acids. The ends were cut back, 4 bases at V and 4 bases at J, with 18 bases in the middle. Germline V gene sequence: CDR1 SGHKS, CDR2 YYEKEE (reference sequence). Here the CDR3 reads CASSTPFRGAYNEQFF. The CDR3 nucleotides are TGTGCCAGCAGCACCCCTTTCAGGGGGGCTTACAATGAGCAGTTCTTC.

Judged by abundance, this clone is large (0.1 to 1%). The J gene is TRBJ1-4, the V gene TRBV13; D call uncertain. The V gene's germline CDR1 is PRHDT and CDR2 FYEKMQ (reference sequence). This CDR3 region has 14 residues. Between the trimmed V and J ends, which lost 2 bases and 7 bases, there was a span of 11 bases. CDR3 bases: TGTGCCAGCAGCTTAACCCTCTCGGGTGAAAAACTGTTTTTT. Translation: CASSLTLSGEKLFF.

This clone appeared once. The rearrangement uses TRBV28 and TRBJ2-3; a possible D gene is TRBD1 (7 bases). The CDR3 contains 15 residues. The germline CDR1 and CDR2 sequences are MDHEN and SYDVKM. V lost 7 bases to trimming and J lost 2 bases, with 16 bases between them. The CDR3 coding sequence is TGTGCCAGCAATTCAGGGGGAGGATTCACAGATACGCAGTATTTT. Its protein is CASNSGGGFTDTQYF.

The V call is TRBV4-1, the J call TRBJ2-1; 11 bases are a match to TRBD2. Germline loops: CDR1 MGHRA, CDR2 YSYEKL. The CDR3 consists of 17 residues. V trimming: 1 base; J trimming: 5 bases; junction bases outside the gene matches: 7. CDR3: CASSQVPTSGTDNEQFF. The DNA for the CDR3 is TGCGCCAGCAGCCAAGTGCCGACTAGCGGGACCGACAATGAGCAGTTCTTC.

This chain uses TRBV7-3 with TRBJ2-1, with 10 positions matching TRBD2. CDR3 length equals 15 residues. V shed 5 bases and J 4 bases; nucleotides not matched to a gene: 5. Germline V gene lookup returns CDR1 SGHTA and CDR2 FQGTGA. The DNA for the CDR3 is TGTGCCAGCAGCCAATGGACTAGCGGTTACAATGAGCAGTTCTTC. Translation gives CASSQWTSGYNEQFF.

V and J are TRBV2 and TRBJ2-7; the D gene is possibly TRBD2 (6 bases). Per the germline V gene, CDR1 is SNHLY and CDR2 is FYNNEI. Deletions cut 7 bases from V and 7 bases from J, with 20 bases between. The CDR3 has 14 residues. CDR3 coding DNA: TGTGCCAGCACTGATGCGGGTGGGGCGGGGGAGCAGTACTTC. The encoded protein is CASTDAGGAGEQYF.

In DNA form, the CDR3 reads TGTGCCAGCAGCACACACGGACTAGCGGGAGCCAAAAACATTCAGTACTTC. Its translation is CASSTHGLAGAKNIQYF. J is TRBJ2-4 and V is TRBV13; 11 nucleotides align to TRBD2. Germline-derived CDR1 and CDR2 are PRHDT and FYEKMQ (reference sequence). The CDR3 totals 17 residues. V lost 5 bases and J lost 0; bases outside the gene matches: 6.

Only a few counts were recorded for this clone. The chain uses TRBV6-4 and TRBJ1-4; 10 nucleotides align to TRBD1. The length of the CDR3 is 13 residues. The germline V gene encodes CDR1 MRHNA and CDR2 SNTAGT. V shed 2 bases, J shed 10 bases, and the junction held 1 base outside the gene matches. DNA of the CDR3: TGTGCCAGCAGTGACGGGACAGGGGTAAAACTGTTTTTT. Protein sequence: CASSDGTGVKLFF.

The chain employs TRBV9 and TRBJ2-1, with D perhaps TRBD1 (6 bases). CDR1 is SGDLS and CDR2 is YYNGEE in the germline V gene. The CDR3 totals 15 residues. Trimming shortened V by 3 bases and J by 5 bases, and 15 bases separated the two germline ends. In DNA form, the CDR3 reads TGTGCCAGCAGCGCTGAGGACAGAAATGACAATGAGCAGTTCTTC. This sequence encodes CASSAEDRNDNEQFF.

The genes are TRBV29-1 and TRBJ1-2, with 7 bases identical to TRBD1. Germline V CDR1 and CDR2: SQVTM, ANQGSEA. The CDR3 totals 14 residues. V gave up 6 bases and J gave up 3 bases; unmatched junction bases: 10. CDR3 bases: TGCAGCGTAAAGGCCCCCGGGACAGACTATGGCTACACCTTC. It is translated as CSVKAPGTDYGYTF.

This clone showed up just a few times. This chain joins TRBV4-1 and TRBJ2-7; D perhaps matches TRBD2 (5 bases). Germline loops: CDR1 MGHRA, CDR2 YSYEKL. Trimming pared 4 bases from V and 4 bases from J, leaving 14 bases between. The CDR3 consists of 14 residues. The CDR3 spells CASSPVVASYEQYF. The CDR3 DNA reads TGCGCCAGCAGCCCGGTGGTAGCGTCTTACGAGCAGTACTTC.

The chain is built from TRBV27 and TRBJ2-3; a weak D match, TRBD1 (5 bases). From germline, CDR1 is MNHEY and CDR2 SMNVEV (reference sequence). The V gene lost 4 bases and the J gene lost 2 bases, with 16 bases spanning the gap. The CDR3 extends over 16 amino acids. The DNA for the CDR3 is TGTGCCAGCAGTTCCCGGCAGGGAATGGTCACAGATACGCAGTATTTT. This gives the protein CASSSRQGMVTDTQYF.

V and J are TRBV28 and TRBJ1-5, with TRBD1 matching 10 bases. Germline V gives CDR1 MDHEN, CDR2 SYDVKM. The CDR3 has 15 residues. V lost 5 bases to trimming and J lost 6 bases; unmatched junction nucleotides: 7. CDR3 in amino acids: CASSAGTGESQPQHF. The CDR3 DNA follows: TGTGCCAGCAGTGCCGGGACAGGGGAGTCTCAGCCCCAGCATTTT.

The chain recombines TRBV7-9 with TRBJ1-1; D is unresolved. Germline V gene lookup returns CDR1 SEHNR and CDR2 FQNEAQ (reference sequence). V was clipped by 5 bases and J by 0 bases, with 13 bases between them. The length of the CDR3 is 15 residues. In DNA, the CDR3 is TGTGCCAGCAGCCTAGGGCAGATCATGAACACTGAAGCTTTCTTT. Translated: CASSLGQIMNTEAFF.

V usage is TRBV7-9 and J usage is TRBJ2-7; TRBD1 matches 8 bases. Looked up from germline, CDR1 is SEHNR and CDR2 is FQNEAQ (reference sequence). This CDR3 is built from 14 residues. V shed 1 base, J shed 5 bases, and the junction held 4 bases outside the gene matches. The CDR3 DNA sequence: TGTGCCAGCAGCTTAGTCAGGGGGCTTAACGAGCAGTACTTC. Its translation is CASSLVRGLNEQYF. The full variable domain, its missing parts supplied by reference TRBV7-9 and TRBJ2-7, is DTGVSQNPRHKITKRGQNVTFRCDPISEHNRLYWYRQTLGQGPEFLTYFQNEAQLEKSRLLSDRFSAERPKGSFSTLEIQRTEQGDSAMYLCASSLVRGLNEQYFGPGTRLTVT.